These T cell receptor beta chains were read from a single sample in a study of radiotherapy plus CTLA-4 blockade in lung cancer. Using immunoSEQ multiplex PCR, the repertoire was profiled, and TCRdb retains in-frame clones only, with some absent. The data show some 50,000 clones, with 65% to 85% seen just once and 3.2% held by the top ten. Specimen: peripheral blood, collected from a patient treated with radiotherapy plus ipilimumab. Receptor source: a human donor with non-small cell lung cancer who had a partial response to radiotherapy plus ipilimumab. Both conserved end residues are part of each CDR3. A D gene is named only where the DNA matches it firmly. Expanded clones get a size class; other rows say once, few or many, or leave the size out.

j_call | clone_size | d_call | v_call | cdr3_aa | cdr3_nt
TRBJ1-6 | . | . | TRBV10-3 | CAISEGDSYNSPLHF | TGTGCCATCAGTGAAGGGGACTCCTATAATTCACCCCTCCACTTT
TRBJ1-6 | . | . | TRBV28 | CASSSRDTYNSPLHF | TGTGCCAGCAGTTCCCGGGACACCTATAATTCACCCCTCCACTTT
TRBJ1-5 | . | . | TRBV4-1 | CASSQESVFSNQPQHF | TGCGCCAGCAGCCAAGAGTCCGTTTTTAGCAATCAGCCCCAGCATTTT
TRBJ1-5 | . | TRBD1 | TRBV6-5 | CASSRTTGGGQPQHF | TGTGCCAGCAGTCGTACGACAGGGGGCGGTCAGCCCCAGCATTTT
TRBJ2-1 | few | . | TRBV5-1 | CASSLNIQNEQFF | TGCGCCAGCAGCTTGAACATACAGAATGAGCAGTTCTTC
TRBJ1-1 | . | . | TRBV28 | CASKAAGGRMNTEAFF | TGTGCCAGCAAAGCGGCCGGGGGGCGGATGAACACTGAAGCTTTCTTT
TRBJ2-7 | few | TRBD1 | TRBV5-1 | CASSPGQGVDEQYF | TGCGCCAGCAGCCCGGGACAGGGCGTCGACGAGCAGTACTTC
TRBJ1-1 | few | . | TRBV30 | CAWREGTGGTFF | TGTGCCTGGAGAGAAGGGACTGGGGGAACTTTCTTT
TRBJ1-4 | . | TRBD1 | TRBV9 | CASSLTTGGNEKLFF | TGTGCCAGCAGTCTCACGACAGGGGGTAATGAAAAACTGTTTTTT
TRBJ2-5 | . | . | TRBV28 | CASNPPRVTQETQYF | TGTGCCAGCAACCCCCCGCGAGTCACCCAAGAGACCCAGTACTTC
TRBJ1-3 | . | . | TRBV27 | CASSLVGGSGNTIYF | TGTGCCAGCAGTTTAGTGGGGGGCTCTGGAAACACCATATATTTT
TRBJ2-4 | . | TRBD2 | TRBV7-2 | CASSLGPGRDIQYF | TGTGCCAGCAGCTTAGGGCCTGGGAGGGACATTCAGTACTTC
TRBJ2-7 | once | TRBD1 | TRBV5-4 | CASSLAKKTLDGTGSYEQYF | TGTGCCAGCAGCTTAGCGAAGAAAACGTTGGATGGGACAGGGTCCTACGAGCAGTACTTC
TRBJ2-5 | . | . | TRBV9 | CASSVGRGLYQETQYF | TGTGCCAGCAGCGTAGGGAGGGGGCTGTACCAAGAGACCCAGTACTTC
TRBJ1-1 | . | . | TRBV9 | CASSVAGTRNTEAFF | TGTGCCAGCAGTGTAGCGGGGACTCGGAACACTGAAGCTTTCTTT
TRBJ2-5 | . | . | TRBV7-3 | CASSSGLQGGETQYF | TGTGCCAGCAGCTCGGGGTTGCAGGGGGGAGAGACCCAGTACTTC
TRBJ2-2 | . | TRBD1 | TRBV7-2 | CASSPQGQGSGELFF | TGTGCCAGCAGCCCCCAGGGACAGGGTAGCGGGGAGCTGTTTTTT
TRBJ1-4 | . | . | TRBV19 | CASSDRARGEKLFF | TGTGCCAGTAGTGACCGGGCCAGGGGCGAAAAACTGTTTTTT
TRBJ1-2 | . | TRBD1 | TRBV2 | CASSVSTGDGYTF | TGTGCCAGCAGTGTTTCGACAGGGGATGGCTACACCTTC
TRBJ1-2 | . | TRBD1 | TRBV5-1 | CASSLAGQGAQGYTF | TGCGCCAGCAGCTTGGCTGGACAGGGGGCGCAGGGCTACACCTTC
TRBJ2-7 | once | TRBD2 | TRBV2 | CASIGLADSYEQYF | TGTGCCAGCATCGGACTAGCGGACTCCTACGAGCAGTACTTC
TRBJ2-3 | . | . | TRBV30 | CASTQGSTDTQYF | TGTGCCTCAACTCAGGGAAGCACAGATACGCAGTATTTT
TRBJ2-2 | . | . | TRBV28 | CASSFFTGELFF | TGTGCCAGCAGTTTCTTTACCGGGGAGCTGTTTTTT
TRBJ1-3 | . | . | TRBV30 | CAWKNGGNTIYF | TGTGCCTGGAAAAACGGAGGAAACACCATATACTTT
TRBJ1-1 | . | . | TRBV7-8 | CASSLGTANTEAFF | TGTGCCAGCAGCTTAGGGACAGCGAACACTGAAGCTTTCTTT
TRBJ2-3 | . | TRBD1 | TRBV30 | CALQGTNTDTQYF | TGTGCCTTACAGGGGACCAACACAGATACGCAGTATTTT
TRBJ1-1 | . | TRBD1 | TRBV19 | CASSMGPDRGSQAFF | TGTGCCAGTAGTATGGGACCCGACAGGGGATCCCAAGCTTTCTTT
TRBJ1-2 | few | . | TRBV6-6 | CASSYSGGINYGYTF | TGTGCCAGCAGTTACTCCGGGGGAATAAACTATGGCTACACCTTC
TRBJ2-7 | . | . | TRBV28 | CASSLTTDEQYF | TGTGCCAGCTCCCTAACTACCGACGAGCAGTACTTC
TRBJ2-3 | . | TRBD1 | TRBV9 | CASSLGGQARGDTQYF | TGTGCCAGCAGCCTTGGGGGACAGGCCAGAGGAGATACGCAGTATTTT
TRBJ1-1 | once | . | TRBV5-4 | CASRGGAVNTEAFF | TGTGCCAGCAGGGGGGGGGCGGTGAACACTGAAGCTTTCTTT
TRBJ2-3 | . | . | TRBV6-6 | CASIYRESTDTQYF | TGTGCCAGCATCTACAGGGAAAGCACAGATACGCAGTATTTT
TRBJ1-1 | . | . | TRBV5-4 | CASSLVGGNTEAFF | TGTGCCAGCAGCTTGGTAGGGGGGAACACTGAAGCTTTCTTT
TRBJ1-6 | few | . | TRBV5-4 | CASSAVESPLHF | TGTGCCAGCAGCGCGGTGGAGTCACCCCTCCACTTT
TRBJ1-2 | . | TRBD1 | TRBV5-4 | CASSEGQIYGYTF | TGTGCCAGCAGCGAGGGACAGATCTATGGCTACACCTTC
TRBJ2-3 | . | TRBD2 | TRBV7-3 | CASSLMGRGGSYTDTQYF | TGTGCCAGCAGCTTAATGGGCCGCGGGGGGAGCTACACAGATACGCAGTATTTT
TRBJ1-2 | . | TRBD1 | TRBV5-1 | CASSLEGQGNYGYTF | TGCGCCAGCAGCTTGGAAGGACAGGGAAACTATGGCTACACCTTC
TRBJ2-7 | . | . | TRBV6-5 | CATRRDTNPYEQYF | TGTGCCACCCGCCGGGACACCAACCCCTACGAGCAGTACTTC
TRBJ2-3 | . | . | TRBV9 | CASSLARLGTDTQYF | TGTGCCAGCAGCCTTGCCAGATTGGGCACAGATACGCAGTATTTT
TRBJ1-6 | . | . | TRBV30 | CAWVTGHNNSPLHF | TGTGCCTGGGTTACGGGACACAATAATTCACCCCTCCACTTT
TRBJ2-5 | . | . | TRBV5-1 | CASSSRGAGETQYF | TGCGCCAGCAGCAGCAGGGGGGCCGGCGAGACCCAGTACTTC
TRBJ2-3 | few | TRBD2 | TRBV13 | CASSSLGRAGGPGDTQYF | TGTGCCAGCAGCTCCCTCGGACGAGCGGGGGGGCCTGGAGATACGCAGTATTTT
TRBJ2-2 | . | . | TRBV6-1 | CASRIGRGTGELFF | TGTGCCAGCAGGATAGGTCGAGGCACCGGGGAGCTGTTTTTT
TRBJ1-2 | . | . | TRBV18 | CASSPEQGYGYTF | TGTGCCAGCTCACCAGAGCAGGGCTATGGCTACACCTTC
TRBJ2-2 | . | . | TRBV7-9 | CASTKQGNTGELFF | TGTGCCAGCACAAAACAGGGAAACACCGGGGAGCTGTTTTTT